Given below is one T cell receptor beta chain in context. What it binds is unknown. This sample was taken from a study of cytomegalovirus exposure and HLA in healthy donors. Study summary: Unique TCRs from HLA-typed donors, 80 million to 100 million of them, were held in an early data release. The study placed approximately 81% of its 398 genotyped donors in the Caucasian-associated ancestry cluster. Study-level points and caveats: The availability of immune exposure information extended only to CMV serostatus. A later analysis reportedly found fewer N-insertions in an Asian-associated ancestry cluster than the roughly 670-donor mean.

Deletions cut 3 bases from V and 9 bases from J, with 12 bases between. The CDR3 has 13 amino acids. Germline V gene lookup returns CDR1 KGHSH and CDR2 LQKENI. Use of 60 Vbeta and 13 Jbeta primers characterized the PCR. Profiled with immunoSEQ multiplex PCR; TCRdb holds only in-frame clones, not every one. The sample yields about 170,000 clones, approximately 84% seen once. Sample: PBMCs. This chain uses TRBV18 with TRBJ1-5; D unresolved. The receptor's source is a man between 18 and 29 years old in good health and CMV-seropositive. For the CDR3, the DNA is TGTGCCAGCTCACCGCTGCGGATTGGGCCCCAGCATTTT. Encoded protein: CASSPLRIGPQHF.